This T cell receptor beta chain was recorded in a study of blood T cell repertoires in COVID-19. Study in general: Sites across the United States, Italy and Spain contributed samples from acute and convalescent COVID-19. In each case, the material was cDNA or gDNA derived from T cells, B-cell-depleted T cells, or PBMCs.

In the original processing: Amplification of reference gene primers was used by the study to estimate nucleated cell counts. The repertoire was sequenced with immunoSEQ multiplex PCR; TCRdb's copy has only in-frame clones and lacks some. From that table come the V and J calls and clone size; the DNA was used to work out D and trimming. The table has roughly 69,000 clones, about 86% seen once. In germline, CDR1 is SNHLY, CDR2 FYNNEI. The CDR3 sequence is 13 residues long. V shed 11 bases and J shed 1 base, with 14 bases lying between them. In its sample, this clone was seen a few times. The TCR was taken from a man aged 50 to 59 with active COVID-19. The material sequenced was peripheral blood. The chain employs TRBV2 and TRBJ2-5, with D possibly TRBD2 on 5 matching bases. The CDR3 region is CASGGPFQETQYF. The CDR3 DNA reads TGTGCCTCGGGCGGGCCCTTCCAAGAGACCCAGTACTTC.